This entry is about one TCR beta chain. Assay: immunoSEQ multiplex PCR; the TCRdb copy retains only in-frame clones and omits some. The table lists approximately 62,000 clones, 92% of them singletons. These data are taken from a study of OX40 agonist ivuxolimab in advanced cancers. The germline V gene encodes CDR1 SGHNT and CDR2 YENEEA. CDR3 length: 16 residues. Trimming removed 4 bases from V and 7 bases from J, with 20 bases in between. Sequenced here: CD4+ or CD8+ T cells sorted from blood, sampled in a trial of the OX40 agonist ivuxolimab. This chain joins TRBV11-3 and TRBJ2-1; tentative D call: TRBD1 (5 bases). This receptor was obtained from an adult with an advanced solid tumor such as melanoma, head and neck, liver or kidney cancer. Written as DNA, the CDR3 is TGTGCCAGCAGCTACATGGGGCAGGCTCATGGAAATGAGCAGTTCTTC. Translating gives CASSYMGQAHGNEQFF.